Listed below are T cell receptor beta chains from one sample, sequenced in a study of vaccination effects on CD4 cells after COVID-19. These receptors are not linked to any known antigen. Libraries were prepared by immunoSEQ multiplex PCR; TCRdb keeps only in-frame clonotypes and omits some of them. The repertoire holds approximately 70,000 clones, with around 72% as singletons. Sequenced here: CD4+ T cells from PBMCs cultured with HIV peptides, sampled before COVID-19 vaccination. These receptor sequences come from a human donor who had a prior SARS-CoV-2 infection. Both conserved end residues are part of each CDR3. The D gene is left open where the match is weak. Clone size appears in some rows only: once, few, many, or a class for an expanded clone.

V	D	size	J	DNA	CDR3
TRBV5-1	.	once	TRBJ2-4	TGCGCCAGCAGCTTGGTAGGGACCAAAAACATTCAGTACTTC	CASSLVGTKNIQYF
TRBV7-9	TRBD2	few	TRBJ2-7	TGTGCCAGCAGCTTAGAGCGGACTAGCGGGGGCCGAAGCTCCTACGAGCAGTACTTC	CASSLERTSGGRSSYEQYF
TRBV6-6	TRBD2	.	TRBJ2-7	TGTGCCAGCAGTCGACTAGCGTCACACGAGCAGTACTTC	CASSRLASHEQYF
TRBV5-1	TRBD1	few	TRBJ2-1	TGCGCCAGCAGCTCGGACAGGGCCGACATGTTCTTC	CASSSDRADMFF
TRBV5-1	.	.	TRBJ2-5	TGCGCCAGCAGCTCGTCCGGACACAGCCAAGAGACCCAGTACTTC	CASSSSGHSQETQYF
TRBV9	.	.	TRBJ1-6	TGTGCCAGCAGCGTAGATCGGGGGCTGAATTCACCCCTCCACTTT	CASSVDRGLNSPLHF
TRBV28	TRBD1	.	TRBJ1-6	TGTGCCAGCAGTTCCGGGACAGAGTCCCAGCTGAGCTATAATTCACCCCTCCACTTT	CASSSGTESQLSYNSPLHF
TRBV6-5	.	.	TRBJ2-7	TGTGCCAGCAGTTACTCCGGCGCCTACTCCTACGAGCAGTACTTC	CASSYSGAYSYEQYF
TRBV18	.	.	TRBJ2-3	TGTGCCAGCTCACCGCTAGGGAGCACAGATACGCAGTATTTT	CASSPLGSTDTQYF
TRBV7-3	TRBD2	.	TRBJ2-1	TGTGCCAGCACCCAAGGTCTAGCGGGGACCGATGAGCAGTTCTTC	CASTQGLAGTDEQFF
TRBV30	.	few	TRBJ2-3	TGTGCCTGGAGTGTGGTACTTTCCACAGATACGCAGTATTTT	CAWSVVLSTDTQYF
TRBV19	.	few	TRBJ1-4	TGTGCCAGTAGTACTCGGACAACTAATGAAAAACTGTTTTTT	CASSTRTTNEKLFF
TRBV6-5	TRBD1	many	TRBJ2-2	TGTGCCAGCAGAGCGGGACAGGGGTCTCCCGGGGAGCTGTTTTTT	CASRAGQGSPGELFF
TRBV7-2	TRBD2	.	TRBJ2-6	TGTGCCAGCAGCTTACGTCTAGCGGTCTCTGGGGCCAACGTCCTGACTTTC	CASSLRLAVSGANVLTF
TRBV5-6	TRBD1	.	TRBJ2-2	TGTGCCAGCAGCCCACTACGGACAGGGGACACCGGGGAGCTGTTTTTT	CASSPLRTGDTGELFF
TRBV3-1/TRBV3-2	TRBD1	.	TRBJ1-2	TGTGCCAGCAGCCCCACGGCAGGGGGGTATGGCTACACCTTC	CASSPTAGGYGYTF
TRBV18	.	few	TRBJ1-6	TGTGCCAGCTCACCCGATGATAATTCACCCCTCCACTTT	CASSPDDNSPLHF
TRBV7-2	TRBD2	.	TRBJ2-3	TGTGCCAGCAGCGGGGTTAGCGGGAGGACAGATACGCAGTATTTT	CASSGVSGRTDTQYF
TRBV5-1	.	few	TRBJ1-4	TGCGCCAGCAGCCCTCAGGGGAGTGGGGAAAAACTGTTTTTT	CASSPQGSGEKLFF
TRBV5-1	TRBD2	.	TRBJ2-3	TGCGCCAGCAGCTCCATCCATACTAGCGGGGGATCAGATACGCAGTATTTT	CASSSIHTSGGSDTQYF
TRBV7-9	TRBD2	.	TRBJ2-7	TGTGCCAGCAGCCCCCGGACTAGTCTCTACGAGCAGTACTTC	CASSPRTSLYEQYF
TRBV2	TRBD1	.	TRBJ2-7	TGTGCCAGCAGCTCATCCGGGACAGGCTCCTACGAGCAGTACTTC	CASSSSGTGSYEQYF
TRBV5-5	.	few	TRBJ1-1	TGTGCCAGCAGCTTGAGCCAGGGATACACTGAAGCTTTCTTT	CASSLSQGYTEAFF
TRBV7-2	.	.	TRBJ1-5	TGTGCCAGCAGCTTAGGGCGGGGCTTTAATCAGCCCCAGCATTTT	CASSLGRGFNQPQHF
TRBV5-1	.	.	TRBJ2-7	TGCGCCAGCAGCCAGGGGAATCTTAATACCTACGAGCAGTACTTC	CASSQGNLNTYEQYF
TRBV7-2	.	.	TRBJ2-2	TGTGCCAGCAGGACTAGGGGGGCCACCGGGGAGCTGTTTTTT	CASRTRGATGELFF
TRBV5-1	.	once	TRBJ2-2	TGCGCCAGCAGCCCGGGACCGGACACCGGGGAGCTGTTTTTT	CASSPGPDTGELFF
TRBV5-6	.	few	TRBJ2-5	TGTGCCAGCAGCTTTGGGTCGCATCAAGAGACCCAGTACTTC	CASSFGSHQETQYF
TRBV7-2	.	.	TRBJ2-5	TGTGCCAGCAGCTTATCTCTGGGAGAGACCCAGTACTTC	CASSLSLGETQYF
TRBV6-5	.	.	TRBJ1-1	TGTGCCAGCAGCTGGTCGGAGGGCACTGAAGCTTTCTTT	CASSWSEGTEAFF
TRBV10-3	.	.	TRBJ1-4	TGTGCCATCAGTGAAAAATCTTGGCAGGTTAATGAAAAACTGTTTTTT	CAISEKSWQVNEKLFF
TRBV11-3	TRBD2	.	TRBJ2-3	TGTGCCAGCAGCTTAGATCCCGGGACTAGTCCTGGTACGCAGTATTTT	CASSLDPGTSPGTQYF
TRBV28	TRBD1	once	TRBJ1-2	TGTGCCAGCAGCACAACCGGGACAGGGGGCGAAGGATGGGGCTACACCTTC	CASSTTGTGGEGWGYTF
TRBV19	.	.	TRBJ1-1	TGTGCCAGTAGTAAGCAGAACACTGAAGCTTTCTTT	CASSKQNTEAFF
TRBV9	TRBD1	once	TRBJ2-3	TGTGCCAGCAGCCCCAGACAGGGATCCACAGATACGCAGTATTTT	CASSPRQGSTDTQYF
TRBV27	TRBD1	.	TRBJ1-6	TGTGCCAGCAGTTTATTTGGGGACAGGGGGTGGAATTCACCCCTCCACTTT	CASSLFGDRGWNSPLHF
TRBV5-5	.	few	TRBJ2-3	TGTGCCAGCAGCTTATCAGCGGTGATCACAGATACGCAGTATTTT	CASSLSAVITDTQYF
TRBV6-5	TRBD1	once	TRBJ1-1	TGTGCCAGTAGTAATCAGGGGGGGGACACTGAAGCTTTCTTT	CASSNQGGDTEAFF
TRBV11-2	.	.	TRBJ2-7	TGTGCCAGCAGCCCCACGAGCTACGAGCAGTACTTC	CASSPTSYEQYF
TRBV9	.	.	TRBJ1-5	TGTGCCAGCAGCGTTGGACCGATCAATCAGCCCCAGCATTTT	CASSVGPINQPQHF
TRBV20-1	TRBD1	.	TRBJ1-1	TGCAGTGCTAGTCGGACAGGAGCCCCCGACACTGAAGCTTTCTTT	CSASRTGAPDTEAFF
TRBV7-2	.	.	TRBJ2-1	TGTGCCAGCAGCTTAGGGGGGACTGGCAATGAGCAGTTCTTC	CASSLGGTGNEQFF
TRBV11-2	.	.	TRBJ1-1	TGTGCCAGCTCGCTCCTGGGGGCCACCGGTAAACTGAACACTGAAGCTTTCTTT	CASSLLGATGKLNTEAFF
TRBV5-1	TRBD1	.	TRBJ2-5	TGCGCCAGCAGCTTAGGGACAGACCCTTGGGAGACCCAGTACTTC	CASSLGTDPWETQYF
TRBV3-1/TRBV3-2	.	.	TRBJ2-7	TGTGCCAGCAGCCAAGATCTCCAGGGGGGAACCTACGAGCAGTACTTC	CASSQDLQGGTYEQYF
TRBV2	.	.	TRBJ2-1	TGTGCCAGCAGTTCCCCCGAGGGGAAGGGGATCAATGAGCAGTTCTTC	CASSSPEGKGINEQFF
TRBV28	.	.	TRBJ2-1	TGTGCCAGCAGGGGAAGCTACAATGAGCAGTTCTTC	CASRGSYNEQFF
TRBV5-6	.	few	TRBJ2-7	TGTGCCAGCAGCTTGAAGCAGTACGCCTACGAGCAGTACTTC	CASSLKQYAYEQYF
TRBV6-2/TRBV6-3	.	.	TRBJ2-7	TGTGCCAGCAGTTATACGGACAGAAACTACGAGCAGTACTTC	CASSYTDRNYEQYF
TRBV19	TRBD2	.	TRBJ2-2	TGTGCCAGTAGTGCGCGACAGACTAGCGGGAGTCCCGGGGAGCTGTTTTTT	CASSARQTSGSPGELFF
TRBV6-2/TRBV6-3	.	.	TRBJ1-2	TGTGCCAGCAGCAAAGGATCTGGCAACTATGGCTACACCTTC	CASSKGSGNYGYTF
TRBV9	TRBD1	.	TRBJ1-1	TGTGCCAGCAGCAAGTTGACAGGGGGCGACACTGAAGCTTTCTTT	CASSKLTGGDTEAFF
TRBV6-5	TRBD1	.	TRBJ2-6	TGTGCCAGCAGTACAGGGGGTGGGGCCAACGTCCTGACTTTC	CASSTGGGANVLTF
TRBV24-1	.	.	TRBJ1-3	TGTGCCACCAGTGAAAGTGGAAACACCATATATTTT	CATSESGNTIYF
TRBV6-2/TRBV6-3	.	.	TRBJ2-7	TGTGCCAGCAGTTACTCAGGGGTCTACGAGCAGTACTTC	CASSYSGVYEQYF
TRBV9	.	.	TRBJ2-5	TGTGCCAGCAGCGGGGGACTCCTGGGCGAGACCCAGTACTTC	CASSGGLLGETQYF
TRBV3-1/TRBV3-2	TRBD1	.	TRBJ2-1	TGTGCCAGCAGCCATTGGGACAGGGAGTACAATGAGCAGTTCTTC	CASSHWDREYNEQFF
TRBV7-9	.	.	TRBJ1-1	TGTGCCAGCAGCTTCAACTCACACATGAACACTGAAGCTTTCTTT	CASSFNSHMNTEAFF
TRBV9	TRBD2	.	TRBJ2-1	TGTGCCAGCAGCGTAGGGGGGGGTTCCTACAATGAGCAGTTCTTC	CASSVGGGSYNEQFF
TRBV7-8	.	.	TRBJ2-6	TGTGCCAGCAGCCGAGAACCCGCCCAGAGCTCTGGGGCCAACGTCCTGACTTTC	CASSREPAQSSGANVLTF